These T cell receptor beta chains were read from a single sample in a study of shared clonotypes between healthy human individuals. Repertoires were generated with immunoSEQ multiplex PCR, while TCRdb's copy carries only in-frame clones and drops some. The repertoire holds some 1.5 million clones, with approximately 98% as singletons. The specimen was naive CD4+ T cells sorted from blood. Receptors were obtained from a man aged 25-40 years in good health. CDR3s include the opening cysteine and the closing phenylalanine or tryptophan. Some rows have no size entry. The others give once, few or many, or a class for an expanded clone.

v_gene | abundance | CDR3aa
TRBV25-1 | once | CASSESATSGSYQETQYF
TRBV6-1 | - | CASPESRGEGQPQHF
TRBV5-4 | - | CASSVGQGLNTEAFF
TRBV6-6 | once | CASSYPGYNEQFF
TRBV18 | - | CASSALSRLSISNTGELFF
TRBV19 | once | CASSATGRLDFYEQYF
TRBV5-1 | - | CASSSGPTNYEQYF
TRBV29-1 | - | CSVVRQGTRNGYTF
TRBV28 | - | CASSALEGNYGYTF
TRBV13 | - | CASSHFTTGNTEAFF
TRBV10-3 | - | CAISDPLLSRAPDGYTF
TRBV5-1 | - | CASGPGPSSYNEQFF
TRBV29-1 | - | CSVEGQMNTEAFF
TRBV18 | - | CASSPLGQANYGYTF
TRBV5-5 | - | CASSLFYIGDEQYF
TRBV29-1 | - | CSVTTENYGYTF
TRBV7-9 | - | CASTRGANEKLFF
TRBV28 | - | CASSFHAGIGQETQYF
TRBV2 | - | CASGNDRNTEAFF
TRBV5-4 | - | CASSFSSNSYEQYF
TRBV28 | - | CASSPSSYEQYF
TRBV30 | - | CAWSQGSTSGRYNEQFF
TRBV4-1 | - | CASSQVQGSRVDTEAFF